The next 30 T cell receptor beta chains were all read from a single sample in a study of long-term antiretroviral therapy in people with HIV. Assay version v3.0 of immunoSEQ was used, and it was run at survey level. TCRdb's table, derived via immunoSEQ multiplex PCR, lists solely in-frame clones and lacks some. The top ten clones hold 15% to 20% of a sample with around 7,300 clones, about 76% of them seen once. Source: unsorted PBMCs, taken 0.9 years before starting antiretroviral therapy. The receptors shown here come from a man in his forties with HIV.

The CDR3 loop is CASSQVSGGYEQYF. CDR3 in DNA: TGTGCCAGCAGCCAGGTGTCAGGGGGCTACGAGCAGTACTTC. This chain links TRBV14 with TRBJ2-7; 7 bases are a match to TRBD1. This CDR3 has 14 amino acids. The trim removed 3 bases at V and 3 bases at J, leaving 5 bases unmatched. Germline V CDR1 and CDR2: SGHDN, FVKESK.

The rearrangement joins TRBV7-3 to TRBJ2-7, with D unclear. Trimming stripped 1 base from V and 0 bases from J, with 7 bases between. The CDR3 loop spans 14 amino acids. Germline V gives CDR1 SGHTA, CDR2 FQGTGA. The DNA for the CDR3 is TGTGCCAGCAGCTTAAATAGGAGCTCCTACGAGCAGTACTTC. Translation: CASSLNRSSYEQYF. Full variable domain (rest looked up from reference TRBV7-3 and TRBJ2-7): GAGVSQTPSNKVTEKGKYVELRCDPISGHTALYWYRQSLGQGPEFLIYFQGTGAADDSGLPNDRFFAVRPEGSVSTLKIQRTERGDSAVYLCASSLNRSSYEQYFGPGTRLTVT.

This clone is a singleton in its sample. The genes are TRBV5-6 and TRBJ2-7, with 8 positions matching TRBD1. V dropped 1 base and J dropped 9; count of bases not matched to a gene: 9. CDR3 length: 14 residues. CDR1 and CDR2 (germline): SGHDT, YYEEEE. CDR3 bases: TGTGCCAGCAGCTTGCCCCGGACAGGGCTGCGGCAGTACTTC. Its translation is CASSLPRTGLRQYF.

This clone was observed a few times. The J gene is TRBJ1-5, the V gene TRBV2; D perhaps matches TRBD1 (5 bases). The CDR3 is 16 amino acids. The germline CDR1 and CDR2 sequences are SNHLY and FYNNEI. Trimming took 7 bases from V and 4 from J, leaving 20 bases between them. CDR3 in amino acids: CASMGGREGVNQPQHF. CDR3 bases: TGTGCCAGCATGGGGGGGAGAGAAGGTGTAAATCAGCCCCAGCATTTT.

The rearrangement joins TRBV28 to TRBJ1-6, with 8 positions matching TRBD1. Germline lookup yields CDR1 MDHEN and CDR2 SYDVKM. The V gene end was trimmed by 4 bases and the J gene end by 10 bases; junction bases not matched to a gene: 6. The CDR3 has 14 amino acids. The CDR3 is CASSWDRRGSPLHF. CDR3 coding DNA: TGTGCCAGCAGTTGGGACAGGAGAGGGTCACCCCTCCACTTT.

The chain couples TRBV15 to TRBJ1-5, with 8 bases matching TRBD1. Looked up from germline, CDR1 is LNHNV and CDR2 is YYDKDF (reference sequence). The CDR3 length is 16 residues. Trimming removed 1 base from V and 1 base from J; junction bases left unmatched: 3. CDR3 sequence reads: CATSRARTGSNQPQHF. The CDR3 nucleotides read TGTGCCACCAGCAGAGCCCGGACAGGGAGCAATCAGCCCCAGCATTTT.

The V call is TRBV6-5, the J call TRBJ2-3; D is unclear. Germline V gene data show CDR1 as MNHEY and CDR2 as SVGAGI. This CDR3 has 11 amino acids. V dropped 4 bases and J dropped 4 bases, with 3 bases sitting between them. CDR3 protein: CASSSSDTQYF. DNA of the CDR3: TGTGCCAGCAGTTCATCAGATACGCAGTATTTT.

The CDR3 region has the DNA TGTGCCACCCTGGACAGCCAGAATTCACCCCTCCACTTT. This gives the protein CATLDSQNSPLHF. This chain uses TRBV2 with TRBJ1-6; perhaps TRBD1 as D (6 bases). Germline V CDR1 and CDR2: SNHLY, FYNNEI. V gave up 10 bases and J gave up 7 bases, with 14 bases separating them. The CDR3 contains 13 residues.

CDR3 sequence (DNA): TGTGCCAGCAGTCAACAGGGGAACTATGGCTACACCTTC. Encoded protein: CASSQQGNYGYTF. V usage is TRBV6-6 and J usage is TRBJ1-2; 7 nucleotides match TRBD1. The germline V gene has CDR1 MNHNY and CDR2 SVGAGI (reference sequence). V dropped 5 bases and J dropped 2; count of bases not matched to a gene: 2. This CDR3 is 13 amino acids long.

This clone has a handful of counts. The chain uses TRBV5-1 and TRBJ2-7; TRBD1 matches 7 bases. Germline loops: CDR1 SGHRS, CDR2 YFSETQ. CDR3 length equals 12 residues. Trimming removed 4 bases from V and 4 bases from J; junction bases left unmatched: 2. The CDR3 region has the DNA TGCGCCAGCAGCCCGACAGGGTACGAGCAGTACTTC. Protein product: CASSPTGYEQYF.

The count of this clone is one. The genes are TRBV4-1 and TRBJ1-6; 8 positions agree with TRBD1. Germline V gene data show CDR1 as MGHRA and CDR2 as YSYEKL. V shed 2 bases, J shed 6 bases, and the junction held 15 bases outside the gene matches. The CDR3 loop spans 19 amino acids. This CDR3 is CASSQNMGTGRSGNSPLHF. CDR3 bases: TGCGCCAGCAGCCAAAACATGGGGACAGGACGCAGTGGTAATTCACCCCTCCACTTT.

The V call is TRBV6-1, the J call TRBJ1-2; 7 bases map to TRBD1. This CDR3 is 13 amino acids long. V gave up 6 bases and J gave up 6 bases; unmatched junction bases: 7. Per the germline V gene, CDR1 is MNHNS and CDR2 is SASEGT. This CDR3 is CASRVGTENGYTF. In DNA form, the CDR3 reads TGTGCCAGCAGGGTCGGGACAGAGAATGGCTACACCTTC.

This chain connects TRBV15 to TRBJ1-3; D remains ambiguous. Germline V gene data show CDR1 as LNHNV and CDR2 as YYDKDF (reference sequence). Trimming left V 3 bases short and J 4 bases short, with 16 bases between. The CDR3 is 16 amino acids. The CDR3 nucleotides are TGTGCCACCAGCAGGGAAGGGTTCTCCGAGGGAAACACCATATATTTT. This encodes CATSREGFSEGNTIYF.

There are a few counts of this clone. The chain recombines TRBV5-6 with TRBJ1-5; 8 bases fit TRBD1. The V and J ends lost 2 bases and 6 bases, in that order; junction bases with no gene match: 4. The CDR3 length is 14 residues. The germline CDR1 and CDR2 sequences are SGHDT and YYEEEE. In DNA, the CDR3 is TGTGCCAGCAGCTTAGGACAGGGTTCTCAGCCCCAGCATTTT. This sequence encodes CASSLGQGSQPQHF.

This chain uses TRBV6-5 with TRBJ2-1; 10 bases are a match to TRBD2. Germline V CDR1 and CDR2: MNHEY, SVGAGI. V gave up 6 bases and J gave up 4 bases; unmatched junction bases: 3. This CDR3 comprises 14 residues. The CDR3 region has the DNA TGTGCCAGCAGCAGCGGGGGGGGGTACAATGAGCAGTTCTTC. This sequence encodes CASSSGGGYNEQFF.

By share, this clone counts as hyperexpanded. This chain connects TRBV7-9 to TRBJ2-1; D is perhaps TRBD2 (5 bases). The CDR3 is 15 amino acids. V lost 3 bases to trimming and J lost 7 bases, with 16 bases between them. Germline assignment: CDR1 SEHNR and CDR2 FQNEAQ (reference sequence). This chain's CDR3 is CASSLQTSRVNEQFF. The CDR3 DNA is TGTGCCAGCAGCTTGCAAACTAGTAGGGTGAATGAGCAGTTCTTC.

This chain uses TRBV7-6 with TRBJ2-2; D may be TRBD1 (7 bases). Germline CDR1 SGHVS, CDR2 FNYEAQ. V was trimmed by 5 bases and J by 2 bases, leaving 12 bases between them. This CDR3 is built from 15 residues. The DNA of the CDR3 is TGTGCCAGCAGCGCGGGACAGTCAAACACCGGGGAGCTGTTTTTT. Translation gives CASSAGQSNTGELFF.

This clone was detected once. V usage is TRBV6-6 and J usage is TRBJ2-7, with D tentatively TRBD1 or TRBD2 (5 bases each). The CDR3 is 14 residues long. V lost 2 bases to trimming and J lost 0 bases, with 8 bases between them. Germline V gene sequence: CDR1 MNHNY, CDR2 SVGAGI (reference sequence). The CDR3 region is CASSYVGTSYEQYF. The CDR3 DNA reads TGTGCCAGCAGTTACGTTGGGACCTCCTACGAGCAGTACTTC.

The rearrangement joins TRBV18 to TRBJ2-1; TRBD1 matches at 11 bases. Looked up from germline, CDR1 is KGHSH and CDR2 is LQKENI. The CDR3 runs 15 residues. V was pared by 1 base and J by 7 bases, with 3 bases of the junction left unmatched. DNA for the CDR3: TGTGCCAGCTCACCACTGGGACAGGGGGGGAATGAGCAGTTCTTC. Its protein product is CASSPLGQGGNEQFF.

The J gene is TRBJ1-2, the V gene TRBV5-8; D unresolved. Looked up from germline, CDR1 is SGHTS and CDR2 is YDEGEE. CDR3 length: 10 amino acids. V lost 0 bases, J lost 8 bases, and 2 bases lay in between. The CDR3 is CASSLEGYTF. CDR3 sequence (DNA): TGTGCCAGCAGCTTGGAGGGCTACACCTTC. The full variable domain, rest sourced from reference TRBV5-8 and TRBJ1-2, is EAGVTQSPTHLIKTRGQQATLRCSPISGHTSVYWYQQALGLGLQFLLWYDEGEERNRGNFPPRFSGRQFPNYSSELNVNALELEDSALYLCASSLEGYTFGSGTRLTVV.

This clone has only a few counts. CDR3 amino acids: CASRGTGYSGNTIYF. The CDR3 DNA is TGTGCCAGCAGGGGAACAGGGTACTCTGGAAACACCATATATTTT. The chain combines TRBV6-6 with TRBJ1-3; a weak D match, TRBD1 (6 bases). The germline V gene encodes CDR1 MNHNY and CDR2 SVGAGI (reference sequence). V lost 6 bases, J lost 0 bases, and 12 bases lay in between. The CDR3 covers 15 residues.

V gene TRBV14 combines with J gene TRBJ2-7; D gene ambiguous. The V end lost 1 base, the J end lost 4 bases, and 8 bases lay between the germline ends. The CDR3 totals 13 residues. The germline V gene encodes CDR1 SGHDN and CDR2 FVKESK. CDR3 in amino acids: CASSQGRRYEQYF. The CDR3 coding sequence is TGTGCCAGCAGCCAAGGAAGGCGGTACGAGCAGTACTTC. The full variable domain, its missing parts supplied by reference TRBV14 and TRBJ2-7, is EAGVTQFPSHSVIEKGQTVTLRCDPISGHDNLYWYRRVMGKEIKFLLHFVKESKQDESGMPNNRFLAERTGGTYSTLKVQPAELEDSGVYFCASSQGRRYEQYFGPGTRLTVT.

Note on this clone: With a much larger clone just one base away, this may be a read error. Within the sample, other DNA sequences also encode this same CDR3. The chain employs TRBV7-9 and TRBJ2-7; 8 nucleotides align to TRBD1. V lost 3 bases and J lost 5; bases outside the gene matches: 3. Looked up from germline, CDR1 is SEHNR and CDR2 is FQNEAQ (reference sequence). The CDR3 totals 13 residues. The DNA of the CDR3 is TGTGCCAGCAGCTTCGGACAGGGAAACGAGCAGTACTTC. This encodes CASSFGQGNEQYF.

The chain has TRBV30 and TRBJ2-2, with 8 bases aligning to TRBD1. CDR1 GTSNPN and CDR2 SVGIG come from the germline V gene (reference sequence). The V and J ends lost 5 bases and 2 bases, in that order; junction bases with no gene match: 4. The CDR3 is made up of 14 amino acids. CDR3 coding DNA: TGTGCCTGGGGGCAGGGGGCCAACACCGGGGAGCTGTTTTTT. This gives the protein CAWGQGANTGELFF.

V usage is TRBV19 and J usage is TRBJ2-1; TRBD1 is a possible D gene (5 bases). CDR3 length: 11 residues. Germline CDR1 is LNHDA and CDR2 is SQIVND (reference sequence). Trimming removed 4 bases at V and 7 bases at J, with 5 bases between. CDR3 DNA: TGTGCCAGTAGTAAGGGGAATGAGCAGTTCTTC. This sequence encodes CASSKGNEQFF.

J is TRBJ2-7 and V is TRBV6-5; possibly TRBD1 for D (5 bases). The germline gives CDR1 MNHEY, CDR2 SVGAGI. Trimming took 0 bases from V and 4 from J, leaving 16 bases between them. CDR3 length: 16 amino acids. The CDR3, as DNA: TGTGCCAGCAGTTACTCGAACCGTCCAGGGCCATACGAGCAGTACTTC. Translation gives CASSYSNRPGPYEQYF.

V and J are TRBV5-1 and TRBJ2-5; D is undetermined. This CDR3 comprises 13 residues. Germline V gene sequence: CDR1 SGHRS, CDR2 YFSETQ. V lost 0 bases and J 1 base, leaving 4 bases between the germline ends. The CDR3 DNA reads TGCGCCAGCAGCTTGGGGGGCCAAGAGACCCAGTACTTC. It encodes CASSLGGQETQYF.

This chain connects TRBV5-1 to TRBJ2-3; 8 bases align to TRBD2. J gave up 2 bases and V 3 bases, and 11 bases lay outside the gene matches. There are 17 residues in the CDR3. Germline CDR1 SGHRS, CDR2 YFSETQ. The CDR3 nucleotides are TGCGCCAGCAGCTACAACCTCGCGGGGGGAGTCACAGATACGCAGTATTTT. Translation: CASSYNLAGGVTDTQYF.

Written as DNA, the CDR3 is TGCGCCAGCAGCCTCGGGACAGGGTTAACCTACGAGCAGTACTTC. Translating gives CASSLGTGLTYEQYF. V is TRBV4-1 and J is TRBJ2-7, with 9 bases lining up with TRBD1. Germline V lookup: CDR1 MGHRA, CDR2 YSYEKL. CDR3 length: 15 residues. The ends lost 4 bases at V and 2 bases at J; junction bases unmatched: 6.

This clone was seen only once. This rearrangement joins TRBV19 to TRBJ1-1; 10 nucleotides agree with TRBD1. V was pared by 7 bases and J by 5 bases, with 7 bases of the junction left unmatched. Germline CDR1 reads LNHDA; CDR2 reads SQIVND (reference sequence). This CDR3 comprises 14 residues. The DNA of the CDR3 is TGTGCCAGTACCCAACCGGGACAGGGGACTGAAGCTTTCTTT. Protein sequence: CASTQPGQGTEAFF. Complete variable domain (other parts from reference TRBV19 and TRBJ1-1): DGGITQSPKYLFRKEGQNVTLSCEQNLNHDAMYWYRQDPGQGLRLIYYSQIVNDFQKGDIAEGYSVSREKKESFPLTVTSAQKNPTAFYLCASTQPGQGTEAFFGQGTRLTVV.